This TCR beta chain derives from a study of CD4+ T cells in melanoma. General observations from the study: CD8+ T cell, macrophage and B cell function reportedly correlated with neoantigen-specific CD4+ T cells. Reportedly, melanoma neoantigen-specific CD4+ T cells showed varied differentiation states.

Notes on this clone: The antigen is undetermined.

Profiling relied on immunoSEQ multiplex PCR, and the TCRdb table lists in-frame clones only, not all of them. In the table there are nearly 50,000 clones, 89% of which are singletons. The CDR3 length is 14 residues. Germline loops: CDR1 SGHTS, CDR2 YDEGEE. V was shortened by 4 bases and J by 8 bases, with 15 bases between the two germline ends. Sample: peripheral blood. This TCR was sampled from a human donor with melanoma. The chain couples TRBV5-8 to TRBJ1-4; tentatively, D is TRBD1 (5 bases). The CDR3 DNA reads as TGTGCCAGCAGCCTAACCGGGACCTCAGAAAAACTGTTTTTT. Protein sequence: CASSLTGTSEKLFF.